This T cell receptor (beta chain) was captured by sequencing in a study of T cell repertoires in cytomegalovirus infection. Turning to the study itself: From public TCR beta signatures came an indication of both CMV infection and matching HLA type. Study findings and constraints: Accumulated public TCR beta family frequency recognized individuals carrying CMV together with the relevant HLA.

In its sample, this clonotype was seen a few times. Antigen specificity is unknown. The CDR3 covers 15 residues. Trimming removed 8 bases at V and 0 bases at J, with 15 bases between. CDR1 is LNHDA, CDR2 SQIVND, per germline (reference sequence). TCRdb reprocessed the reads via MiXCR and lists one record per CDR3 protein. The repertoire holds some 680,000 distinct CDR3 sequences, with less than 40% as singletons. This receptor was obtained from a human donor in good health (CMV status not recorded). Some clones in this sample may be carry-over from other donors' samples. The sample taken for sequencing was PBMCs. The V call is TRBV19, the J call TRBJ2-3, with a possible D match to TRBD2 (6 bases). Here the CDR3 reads CASGSGGVSTDTQYF. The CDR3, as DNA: TGTGCCAGTGGTAGCGGCGGGGTGAGCACAGATACGCAGTATTTT.